A single sample is the source of the 9 T cell receptor beta chains below, sequenced in a study of blood T cell repertoires in COVID-19. Generated by immunoSEQ multiplex PCR, the TCRdb table keeps only in-frame clones and is missing some. In the table there are roughly 100,000 clones, about 90% of which are singletons. The sequencing sample was made of peripheral blood. The receptors derive from a woman aged 45-59 years in a cohort sampled during active COVID-19.

This chain connects TRBV10-3 to TRBJ1-1, with TRBD1 as a possible D gene (5 bases). With 4 bases removed from V and 0 bases from J, the gap between germline ends came to 18 bases. This CDR3 contains 17 residues. Germline V lookup: CDR1 ENHRY, CDR2 SYGVKD. The DNA for the CDR3 is TGTGCCATCAGTGGAAGGGCCGGGACTGATTTGAACACTGAAGCTTTCTTT. Translated: CAISGRAGTDLNTEAFF.

The chain has TRBV19 and TRBJ1-2; no clear D gene. V dropped 10 bases and J dropped 6 bases, with 24 bases sitting between them. The germline V gene has CDR1 LNHDA and CDR2 SQIVND (reference sequence). CDR3 length: 15 residues. The CDR3 sequence: CATSAGRKAPDGYTF. The CDR3 DNA is TGTGCCACATCAGCCGGCAGGAAAGCCCCAGATGGCTACACCTTC. The variable domain in full, completed from reference TRBV19 and TRBJ1-2, reads DGGITQSPKYLFRKEGQNVTLSCEQNLNHDAMYWYRQDPGQGLRLIYYSQIVNDFQKGDIAEGYSVSREKKESFPLTVTSAQKNPTAFYLCATSAGRKAPDGYTFGSGTRLTVV.

The V and J genes are TRBV6-5 and TRBJ1-6, with D uncertain. Germline values: CDR1 MNHEY, CDR2 SVGAGI. This CDR3 region has 14 residues. The V end lost 7 bases, the J end lost 0 bases, and 7 bases lay between the germline ends. Here the CDR3 DNA reads TGTGCCAGCATAGGGAGCTCCTATAATTCACCCCTCCACTTT. It translates to CASIGSSYNSPLHF.

The rearrangement links TRBV29-1 to TRBJ1-1, with D possibly matching TRBD1 (5 bases). V dropped 3 bases and J dropped 1 base, with 15 bases sitting between them. The CDR3 is 15 amino acids. Germline lookup yields CDR1 SQVTM and CDR2 ANQGSEA. The CDR3 DNA follows: TGCAGCGTTGAGCCTCAGGACATCAAGAACACTGAAGCTTTCTTT. This codes for CSVEPQDIKNTEAFF.

The V gene is TRBV2, the J gene TRBJ2-1; 11 bases agree with TRBD2. Trimming at V came to 4 bases and at J to 9 bases, leaving 5 bases not matched to a gene. This CDR3 contains 14 residues. Germline lookup yields CDR1 SNHLY and CDR2 FYNNEI. This CDR3 reads CASSVSGRASEQFF. The CDR3 DNA is TGTGCCAGCAGTGTTAGCGGGAGGGCCAGTGAGCAGTTCTTC.

The rearrangement joins TRBV6-5 to TRBJ2-7, with TRBD1 as a possible D gene (6 bases). Between the trimmed V and J ends, which lost 2 bases and 6 bases, there was a span of 11 bases. Germline assignment: CDR1 MNHEY and CDR2 SVGAGI. This CDR3 has 13 amino acids. CDR3 in amino acids: CASSYPGAGEQYF. For the CDR3, the DNA is TGTGCCAGCAGTTACCCAGGGGCGGGCGAGCAGTACTTC.

The V gene is TRBV18, the J gene TRBJ2-6; D is possibly TRBD2 (5 bases). CDR1 and CDR2 from the germline V gene are KGHSH and LQKENI. The CDR3 is 18 residues long. V was trimmed by 0 bases and J by 4 bases, leaving 16 bases between them. The CDR3 sequence: CASSPPSGVRTGANVLTF. As DNA, the CDR3 is TGTGCCAGCTCACCACCCTCCGGGGTCAGAACCGGGGCCAACGTCCTGACTTTC.

This clone has only one observation. This chain links TRBV19 with TRBJ2-3, with 7 bases matching TRBD2. CDR1 is LNHDA and CDR2 is SQIVND in the germline V gene (reference sequence). The CDR3 length is 16 residues. V was pared by 5 bases and J by 4 bases, with 12 bases of the junction left unmatched. This chain's CDR3 is CASSRGSGLTSDTQYF. CDR3 nucleotides: TGTGCCAGTAGTCGGGGTAGCGGGTTGACATCAGATACGCAGTATTTT.

The rearrangement joins TRBV10-3 to TRBJ1-1; no firm D call. Trimming pared 6 bases from V and 5 bases from J, leaving 13 bases between. Looked up from germline, CDR1 is ENHRY and CDR2 is SYGVKD. The CDR3 covers 13 residues. In nucleotides, the CDR3 is TGTGCCATCAGGGGCGTAGAGGGAACTGAAGCTTTCTTT. It codes for CAIRGVEGTEAFF.